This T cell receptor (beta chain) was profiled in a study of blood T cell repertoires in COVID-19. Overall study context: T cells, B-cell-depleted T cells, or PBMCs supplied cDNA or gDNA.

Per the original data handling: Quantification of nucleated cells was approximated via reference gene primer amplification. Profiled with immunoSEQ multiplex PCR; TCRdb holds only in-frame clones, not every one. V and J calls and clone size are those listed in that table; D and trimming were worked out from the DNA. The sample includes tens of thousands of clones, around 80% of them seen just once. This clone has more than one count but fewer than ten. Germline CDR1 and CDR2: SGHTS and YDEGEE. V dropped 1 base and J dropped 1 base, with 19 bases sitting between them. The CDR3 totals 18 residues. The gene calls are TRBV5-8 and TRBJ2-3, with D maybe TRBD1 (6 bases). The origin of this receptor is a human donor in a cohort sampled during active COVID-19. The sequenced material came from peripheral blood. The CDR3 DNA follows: TGTGCCAGCAGCTTGCCGGGTGAGATGGGGGCGGGCACAGATACGCAGTATTTT. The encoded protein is CASSLPGEMGAGTDTQYF.